This TCR beta chain is drawn from a study of blood T cells in healthy people across ages. Study details: About one barcoded beta molecule per two T cells was captured by template switching.

V gave up 1 base and J gave up 8 bases, with 8 bases separating them. The length of the CDR3 is 11 residues. Germline lookup yields CDR1 DFQATT and CDR2 SNEGSKA (reference sequence). This clonotype was seen more than once but under ten times. With a J-beta primer mix and a sample-barcoded 5' primer, a second PCR ran roughly 6 to 12 cycles. TCRdb recomputed calls from the 5' RACE reads with MiXCR, one row per CDR3 protein. The sample includes some 1,000,000 distinct CDR3 sequences, around 27% of them seen just once. The same data also went into a second study, on T cells of mothers and their children. That work states: A few healthy Caucasian mothers, along with their six children, served as the donors. Researchers found no T cell clones that were persistent and microchimeric.

The specimen was blood. The TCR comes from a girl between 2 and 10 years old in good health. The V call is TRBV20-1, the J call TRBJ1-1, with no clear D. CDR3 in amino acids: CSARVMLEAFF. The DNA of the CDR3 is TGCAGTGCTAGAGTTATGCTGGAAGCTTTCTTT.